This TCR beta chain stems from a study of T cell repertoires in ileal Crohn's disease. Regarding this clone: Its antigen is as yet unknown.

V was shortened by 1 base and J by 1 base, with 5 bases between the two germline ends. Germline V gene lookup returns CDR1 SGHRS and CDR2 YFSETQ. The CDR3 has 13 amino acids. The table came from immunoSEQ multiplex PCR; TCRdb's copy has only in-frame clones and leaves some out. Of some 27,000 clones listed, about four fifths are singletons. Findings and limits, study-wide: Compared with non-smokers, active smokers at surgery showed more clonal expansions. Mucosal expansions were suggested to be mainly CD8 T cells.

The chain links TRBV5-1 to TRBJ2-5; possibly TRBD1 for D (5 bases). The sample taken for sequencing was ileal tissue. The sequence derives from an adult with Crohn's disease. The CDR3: CASSLQGQETQYF. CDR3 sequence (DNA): TGCGCCAGCAGCTTGCAGGGCCAAGAGACCCAGTACTTC.